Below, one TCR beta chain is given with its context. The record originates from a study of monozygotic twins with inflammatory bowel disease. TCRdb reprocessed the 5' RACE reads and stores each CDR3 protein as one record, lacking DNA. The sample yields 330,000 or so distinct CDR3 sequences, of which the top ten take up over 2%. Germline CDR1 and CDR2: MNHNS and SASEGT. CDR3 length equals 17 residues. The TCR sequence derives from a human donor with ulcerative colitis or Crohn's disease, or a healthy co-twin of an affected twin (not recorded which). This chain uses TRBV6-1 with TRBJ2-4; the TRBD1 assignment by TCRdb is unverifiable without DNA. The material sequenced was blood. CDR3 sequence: CASTGTGVLLAKNIQYF.